This T cell receptor beta chain stems from a study of vaccination effects on CD4 cells after COVID-19. Overall study context: It was a median of 72 days after the second dose that post-vaccine samples were obtained.

In the case of this clone: The antigen remains unidentified.

The assay was immunoSEQ multiplex PCR, and TCRdb's table has in-frame clones only and misses some. The data show more than 50,000 clones, around three quarters seen once. Within the ViraFEST assay, antigen-specific CD4+ T cells underwent expansion with viral peptide pools prior to sequencing. Investigators separated out CD4+ T cells once approximately 11 days of culture had passed. As their vaccination, participants received two doses of either BNT162b2 or mRNA-1273. None of the vaccinated had previously contracted SARS-CoV-2, and their nucleocapsid antibodies tested negative. On day 3 and again on day 7, half the medium was replaced with IL-2 medium. Trimming took off 6 bases at V and 7 bases at J, with 21 bases between the two ends. The germline gives CDR1 MNHEY, CDR2 SVGAGI. The CDR3 contains 15 residues.

The sequence was collected from a human donor who received a COVID-19 vaccine. J is TRBJ1-2 and V is TRBV6-5; perhaps TRBD1 as D (5 bases). This specimen was CD4+ T cells from PBMCs cultured with HCoV-OC43 spike peptides, taken after COVID-19 vaccination. This sample's subset: HCoV-OC43 spike overlapping peptide pool stimulation. The CDR3 nucleotides are TGTGCCAGCAGCCTGGGGGGGGACCCTCCTATTGGCTACACCTTC. It specifies CASSLGGDPPIGYTF.